What follows is one T cell receptor (beta chain) and its context. Its antigen is not known. This sample was included in a study of PD-1 blockade in classical Hodgkin lymphoma. Study-wide findings and caveats: Complete responders' baseline diversity resembled that of newly diagnosed patients. As was reported, newly diagnosed patients showed lower baseline TCR diversity than healthy donors did. The CD4+ diversity rise by C4D1 was clearest in complete responders.

Germline V gene lookup returns CDR1 SNHLY and CDR2 FYNNEI. The CDR3 runs 16 residues. The ends were cut back, 6 bases at V and 8 bases at J, with 23 bases in the middle. The time point was: cycle 4 day 1 (C4D1), after less than 7 weeks of nivolumab. In every patient, relapse followed autologous stem cell transplantation, while exposure to brentuximab vedotin differed. Patients' outcomes at their best amounted to complete response, partial response or progressive disease. Only in-frame clones appear in the TCRdb table, and some are missing; sequencing was by immunoSEQ multiplex PCR. The sample lists 30,000 or so clones, roughly 75% seen once, with 15% to 20% in the top ten.

The source material was peripheral blood mononuclear cells (PBMCs), sampled before the fourth cycle of nivolumab. J is TRBJ2-1 and V is TRBV2; maybe TRBD2 (6 bases). This receptor was taken from a human donor with classical Hodgkin lymphoma. CDR3 protein: CASRDTGTGISDEQFF. The CDR3 nucleotides read TGTGCCAGCAGGGACACCGGGACTGGAATTTCGGATGAGCAGTTCTTC.